A single sample gave rise to the 8 T cell receptor delta chains below, sequenced in a study of γδ T cells in repeated Plasmodium falciparum infection. TCRdb applied CATT to the multiplex PCR reads for clone calling. This sample has around 82,000 delta-chain clones, with 1.4% to 1.5% found just once. Gammadelta T cells were flow-sorted from PBMC into Vgamma9/Vdelta2+ and Vdelta2-negative populations for bulk analysis. The sequencing input was gamma-delta T cells from blood. These receptor sequences come from a pool of human donors (malaria-infected and uninfected, not separated).

To note about this clone: TCRdb has a much larger clone's protein, which differs at residue 5 from the translation of this DNA, likely because of a read error; what is shown is the protein translated from the DNA. This chain joins TRDV2 and TRDJ3; D is possibly TRDD3 (5 bases). Germline V gene lookup returns CDR1 GEAIGNYY and CDR2 EKD. Trimming took off 2 bases at V and 2 bases at J, with 9 bases between the two ends. The CDR3 is 16 residues long. DNA for the CDR3: TGTGCCTGTGACATCGGGGACCCCTGGGACACCCGACAGATGTTTTTC. It specifies CACDIGDPWDTRQMFF.

This clone has just a few counts. TCRdb's protein for this DNA is that of a much larger clone and differs from the translation at residue 6, likely a read error; the protein shown is the DNA translation. The chain recombines TRDV1 with TRDJ1; 7 nucleotides align to TRDD3. The J gene, missing from TCRdb, was assigned here through DNA to germline matching. The length of the CDR3 is 19 residues. The ends lost 3 bases at V and 0 bases at J; junction bases unmatched: 16. Germline assignment: CDR1 TSWWSYY and CDR2 QGS. The chain's CDR3 is CALGDPHRSGYVYTDKLIF. CDR3 sequence (DNA): TGTGCTCTTGGGGACCCCCATCGAAGTGGATACGTATACACCGATAAACTCATCTTT.

This clone was observed many times. Only one base separates this from a far larger clonotype, so it likely reflects a read error. The sample carries other DNA sequences with the same CDR3. For the V gene the call is TRDV1; the J gene has no call; no DNA check was done on the table's D call, TRDD3. The CDR3 length is 20 residues. The germline CDR1 and CDR2 sequences are TSWWSYY and QGS. The CDR3 loop is CALGELGRWGILRYTDKLIF. The CDR3 coding sequence is TGTGCTCTTGGGGAACTTGGAAGATGGGGGATACTTAGGTACACCGATAAACTCATCTTC.

This clone was seen at least ten times. This sequence is one base from a far larger clone and is likely a read error. The same CDR3 arises from other DNA sequences in this sample as well. This chain joins TRDV3 and TRDJ1; 9 bases align to TRDD3. In the absence of a J gene in TCRdb, the DNA was matched to germline to assign it here. V trimming: 2 bases; J trimming: 3 bases; junction bases outside the gene matches: 28. CDR1 TVYSNPD and CDR2 GDNSRS come from the germline V gene (reference sequence). The length of the CDR3 is 21 residues. The CDR3 nucleotides are TGTGCCTTTGAGCCGACCTGGGGGATTAAGGCCACCTCGCGGGCTTCCGATAAACTCATCTTT. Translated, it gives CAFEPTWGIKATSRASDKLIF.

This clone was detected only a few times. The chain combines TRDV1 with TRDJ1, with unresolved D. The J gene, not given by TCRdb, was assigned here from a germline match of the nucleotide sequence. The CDR3 is 18 amino acids. Germline CDR1 TSWWSYY, CDR2 QGS. V was cut by 7 bases and J by 10 bases, with 34 bases left in between. DNA of the CDR3: TGTGCTCTTGCACCAAGGGGTTCCAGCCGAGACCACCCAAGCGGACTCATCTTT. Translating gives CALAPRGSSRDHPSGLIF.

As concerns this clone: This likely reflects a read error, since a far larger clone is one base away. This sample also contains other DNA sequences that code for the same CDR3. This chain joins TRDV2 and TRDJ3, with a possible D match to TRDD3 (5 bases). TCRdb gives no J gene; it was assigned here by matching the DNA to germline. Germline CDR1 reads GEAIGNYY; CDR2 reads EKD. This CDR3 contains 16 residues. The CDR3 spells CACDPRSSWDTRQMFF. CDR3 bases: TGTGCCTGTGACCCGCGGAGCTCCTGGGACACCCGGCAGATGTTTTTC.

This clone was seen more than once but under ten times. A read error is likely here: a far larger clone is one base away. Distinct nucleotide sequences in the sample also encode this CDR3. The CDR3 loop is CACDRGTRNTDKLIF. The DNA of the CDR3 is TGTGCCTGTGACCGGGGTACCCGAAACACTGATAAACTCATCTTT. The chain combines TRDV2 with TRDJ1, with D unresolved. The J gene, not given by TCRdb, was assigned here from a germline match of the nucleotide sequence. Germline V gives CDR1 GEAIGNYY, CDR2 EKD. The length of the CDR3 is 15 residues.

A few counts support this clone. A far larger clone is just one base off, so this is likely a read error. Distinct nucleotide sequences in the sample also encode this CDR3. The chain couples TRDV2 to TRDJ1; the D gene is possibly TRDD3 (5 bases). TCRdb is silent on the J gene; assignment here came from matching the DNA to germline. The germline CDR1 and CDR2 sequences are GEAIGNYY and EKD. The CDR3 runs 14 residues. For the CDR3, the DNA is TGCGCCTGTGACACCGTGGATAAGTCCGATAAACTCATCTTT. It translates to CACDTVDKSDKLIF.